The 7 T cell receptor beta chains in this list originate from one sample, sequenced in a study of T cell responses to AZD1222 COVID-19 vaccine. Sequenced by immunoSEQ multiplex PCR; TCRdb stores in-frame clones only, minus some. The sample gives about 150,000 clones, around 85% of which show up once; roughly 5% is in the top ten. Sequenced here: peripheral blood, sampled on day 0 of MenACWY control vaccination. The receptors here all came from an adult in good health.

The CDR3 sequence: CASSFFAGQGALEQYV. The CDR3 DNA reads as TGTGCCAGCAGCTTCTTCGCCGGACAGGGGGCTCTCGAGCAGTACGTC. This chain links TRBV7-8 with TRBJ2-7; the match to TRBD1 covers 11 bases. CDR1 and CDR2 (germline): SGHVS, FQNEAQ. CDR3 size: 16 residues. V lost 3 bases, J lost 6 bases, and 10 bases stayed unmatched.

This clone has a single count. The chain is built from TRBV5-4 and TRBJ1-2; 7 positions agree with TRBD1. Looked up from germline, CDR1 is SGHNT and CDR2 is YYREEE (reference sequence). The CDR3 extends over 15 amino acids. V shed 4 bases, J shed 6 bases, and the junction held 12 bases outside the gene matches. CDR3: CASSPEWTGSNGYTF. In DNA form, the CDR3 reads TGTGCCAGCAGCCCCGAATGGACAGGATCAAATGGCTACACCTTC.

The V and J genes are TRBV9 and TRBJ2-2; D might be TRBD2 (6 bases). There are 18 residues in the CDR3. Trimming cost V 0 bases and J 0 bases, with 15 bases left between them. In germline, CDR1 is SGDLS, CDR2 YYNGEE. CDR3 DNA: TGTGCCAGCAGCGTAGGCCCCTCGGGGGTTACGAACACCGGGGAGCTGTTTTTT. This gives the protein CASSVGPSGVTNTGELFF.

The CDR3 DNA sequence: TGTGCCACCAGTGATCCCCTCGGGACTAACACTGAAGCTTTCTTT. It encodes CATSDPLGTNTEAFF. V is TRBV24-1 and J is TRBJ1-1; possibly TRBD1 for D (5 bases). Deletions cut 3 bases from V and 2 bases from J, with 12 bases between. The germline CDR1 and CDR2 sequences are KGHDR and SFDVKD. This CDR3 comprises 15 residues.

CDR3 sequence: CASSQAGYGYTF. CDR3 bases: TGTGCCAGCAGCCAGGCAGGCTATGGCTACACCTTC. The chain uses TRBV3-1 (or the pseudogene TRBV3-2) and TRBJ1-2; D is ambiguous. The CDR3 is 12 amino acids. Germline V gene data show CDR1 as LGHDT and CDR2 as YNNKEL (reference sequence). The V end was cut by 3 bases, the J end by 4 bases, with 6 bases between.

Details on this clone: Its ends do not fully match the called genes, so a read error is possible. The chain links TRBV6-1 to TRBJ1-5; unclear D gene. This CDR3 comprises 15 residues. The germline gives CDR1 MNHNS, CDR2 SASEGT. CDR3 nucleotide sequence: TGTGCCAGCAGTGAACTGGGTTCTAGCCATCAGCCCCAGCATTTT. It is translated as CASSELGSSHQPQHF.

The gene calls are TRBV5-4 and TRBJ2-5, with 8 nucleotides matching TRBD2. The CDR3 is made up of 16 amino acids. CDR1 is SGHNT, CDR2 YYREEE, per germline (reference sequence). V shed 7 bases, J shed 2 bases, and the junction held 13 bases outside the gene matches. The chain's CDR3 is CASGPLSGGMQETQYF. The DNA of the CDR3 is TGTGCCAGCGGCCCCCTTTCGGGGGGGATGCAAGAGACCCAGTACTTC.